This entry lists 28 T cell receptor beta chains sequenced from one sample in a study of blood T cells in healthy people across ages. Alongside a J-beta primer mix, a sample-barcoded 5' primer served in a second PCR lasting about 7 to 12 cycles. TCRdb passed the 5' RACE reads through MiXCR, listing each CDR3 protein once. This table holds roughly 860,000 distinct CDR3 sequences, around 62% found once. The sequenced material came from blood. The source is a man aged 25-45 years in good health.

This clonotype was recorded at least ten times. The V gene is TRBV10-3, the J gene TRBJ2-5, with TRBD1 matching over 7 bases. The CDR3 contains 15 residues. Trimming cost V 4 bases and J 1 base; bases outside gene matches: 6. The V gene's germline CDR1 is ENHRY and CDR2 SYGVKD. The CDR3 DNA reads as TGTGCCATCAGTGTTGCCGGGACAGCCCAAGAGACCCAGTACTTC. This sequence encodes CAISVAGTAQETQYF.

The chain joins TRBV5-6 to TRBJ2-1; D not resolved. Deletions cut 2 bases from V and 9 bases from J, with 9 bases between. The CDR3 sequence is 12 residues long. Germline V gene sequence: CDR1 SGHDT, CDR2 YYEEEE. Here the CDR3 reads CASSFGSREQFF. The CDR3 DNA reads TGTGCCAGCAGCTTTGGCTCCCGTGAGCAGTTCTTC.

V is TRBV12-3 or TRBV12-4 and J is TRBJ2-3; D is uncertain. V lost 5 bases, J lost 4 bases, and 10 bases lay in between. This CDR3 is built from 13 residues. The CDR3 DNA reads TGTGCCAGCAGTACCGACTTCGCAGATACGCAGTATTTT. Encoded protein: CASSTDFADTQYF.

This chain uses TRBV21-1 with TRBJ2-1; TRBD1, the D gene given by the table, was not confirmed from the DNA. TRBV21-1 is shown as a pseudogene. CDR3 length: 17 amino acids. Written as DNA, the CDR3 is TGTGCCGGCAGCAAAAGGGGCAGGGTCGATAGGAGCGATGAGCAGTTCTTC. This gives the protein CAGSKRGRVDRSDEQFF.

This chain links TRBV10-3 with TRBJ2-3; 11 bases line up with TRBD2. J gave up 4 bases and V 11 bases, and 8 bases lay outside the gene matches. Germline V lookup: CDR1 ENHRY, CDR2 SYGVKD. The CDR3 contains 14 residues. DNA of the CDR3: TGTGCCGGTAGCGGGGGGGCCGGTCCAGATACGCAGTATTTT. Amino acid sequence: CAGSGGAGPDTQYF.

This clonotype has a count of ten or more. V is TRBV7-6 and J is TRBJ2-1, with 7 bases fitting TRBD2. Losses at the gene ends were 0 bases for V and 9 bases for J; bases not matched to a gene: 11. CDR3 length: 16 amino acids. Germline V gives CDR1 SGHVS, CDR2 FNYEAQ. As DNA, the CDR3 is TGTGCCAGCAGCTTAGCGGGACTATCGAGGACGGGTGAGCAGTTCTTC. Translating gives CASSLAGLSRTGEQFF.

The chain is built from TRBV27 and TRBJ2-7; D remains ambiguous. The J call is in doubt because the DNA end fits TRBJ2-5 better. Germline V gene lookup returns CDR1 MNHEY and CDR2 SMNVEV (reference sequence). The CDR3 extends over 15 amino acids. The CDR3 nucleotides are TGTGCCAGCAGTTGGGGTCCCCCTTTTATGGAGACCCAGTACTTC. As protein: CASSWGPPFMETQYF.

This CDR3 reads CASGTGPHEQYF. CDR3 bases: TGTGCTAGCGGGACAGGGCCCCACGAGCAGTACTTC. The J gene is TRBJ2-7, the V gene TRBV7-7; perhaps TRBD1 as D (9 bases). The CDR3 has 12 amino acids. Germline V CDR1 and CDR2: SSHAT, FNYEAQ (reference sequence).

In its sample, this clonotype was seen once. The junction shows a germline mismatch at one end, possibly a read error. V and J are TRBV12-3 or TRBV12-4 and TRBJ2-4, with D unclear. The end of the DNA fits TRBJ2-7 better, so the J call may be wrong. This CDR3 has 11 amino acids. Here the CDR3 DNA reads TGTGCCGGCAGCCAATCATACGAGCAGTACTTC. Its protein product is CAGSQSYEQYF.

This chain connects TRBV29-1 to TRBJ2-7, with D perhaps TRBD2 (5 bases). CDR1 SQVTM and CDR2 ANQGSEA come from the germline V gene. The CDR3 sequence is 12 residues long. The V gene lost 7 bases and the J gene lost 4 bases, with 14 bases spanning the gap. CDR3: CSAMREGYEQYF. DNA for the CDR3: TGCAGCGCCATGAGGGAAGGTTACGAGCAGTACTTC.

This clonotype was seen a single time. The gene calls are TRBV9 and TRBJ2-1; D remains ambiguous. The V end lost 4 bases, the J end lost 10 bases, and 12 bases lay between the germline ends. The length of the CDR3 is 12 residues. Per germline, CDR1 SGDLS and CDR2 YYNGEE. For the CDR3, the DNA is TGTGCCAGCAGCCTGTCCGCGACCGAGCAGTTCTTC. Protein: CASSLSATEQFF.

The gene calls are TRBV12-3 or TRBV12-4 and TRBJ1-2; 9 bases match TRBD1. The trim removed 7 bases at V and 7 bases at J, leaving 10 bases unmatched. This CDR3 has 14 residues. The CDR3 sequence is CASTPWTGVSGYTF. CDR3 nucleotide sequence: TGTGCCAGCACCCCGTGGACAGGGGTGAGTGGCTACACCTTC.

The CDR3 protein is CSARRWDRVSSGANVLTF. The DNA of the CDR3 is TGCAGTGCTAGGCGGTGGGACAGGGTCAGCTCTGGGGCCAACGTCCTGACTTTC. The chain joins TRBV20-1 to TRBJ2-6, with TRBD1 identical over 9 bases. In germline, CDR1 is DFQATT, CDR2 SNEGSKA (reference sequence). The CDR3 has 18 amino acids. V gave up 3 bases and J gave up 0 bases; unmatched junction bases: 9.

The CDR3 coding sequence is TGTGCCAGCAGCTCCCGGGACAGACTGTACCAAGAGACCCAGTACTTC. Residues: CASSSRDRLYQETQYF. The chain recombines TRBV7-9 with TRBJ2-5; 7 bases agree with TRBD1. The germline gives CDR1 SEHNR, CDR2 FQNEAQ (reference sequence). Unmatched junction bases numbered 8, after V lost 4 bases and J lost 0 bases. This CDR3 is built from 16 residues.

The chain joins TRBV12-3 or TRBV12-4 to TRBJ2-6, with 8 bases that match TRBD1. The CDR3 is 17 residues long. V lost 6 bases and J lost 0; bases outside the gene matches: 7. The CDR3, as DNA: TGTGCCAGCAGGCACCGGGACAGGACCTCTGGGGCCAACGTCCTGACTTTC. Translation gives CASRHRDRTSGANVLTF.

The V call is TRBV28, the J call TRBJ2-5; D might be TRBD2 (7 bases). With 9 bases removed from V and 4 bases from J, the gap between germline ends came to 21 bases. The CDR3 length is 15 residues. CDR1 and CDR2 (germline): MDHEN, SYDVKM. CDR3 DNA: TGTGCCAGTAAGCGGGACACCCTCGCTGGAGAGACCCAGTACTTC. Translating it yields CASKRDTLAGETQYF.

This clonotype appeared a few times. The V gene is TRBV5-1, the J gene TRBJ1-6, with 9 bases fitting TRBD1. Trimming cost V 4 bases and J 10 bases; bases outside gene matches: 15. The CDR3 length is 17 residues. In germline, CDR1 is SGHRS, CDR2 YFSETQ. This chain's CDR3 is CASSATSAGQGGSPLHF. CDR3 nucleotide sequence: TGCGCCAGCAGCGCTACTTCGGCGGGACAGGGAGGATCACCCCTCCACTTT. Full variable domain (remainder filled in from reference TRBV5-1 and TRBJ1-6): KAGVTQTPRYLIKTRGQQVTLSCSPISGHRSVSWYQQTPGQGLQFLFEYFSETQRNKGNFPGRFSGRQFSNSRSEMNVSTLELGDSALYLCASSATSAGQGGSPLHFGNGTRLTVT.

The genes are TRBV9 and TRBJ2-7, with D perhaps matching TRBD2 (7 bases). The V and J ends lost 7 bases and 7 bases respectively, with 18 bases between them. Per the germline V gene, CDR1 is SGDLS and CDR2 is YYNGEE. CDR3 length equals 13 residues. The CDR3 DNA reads TGTGCCAGCTCCGAGGGGGGGCCGTATGAGCAGTACTTC. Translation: CASSEGGPYEQYF.

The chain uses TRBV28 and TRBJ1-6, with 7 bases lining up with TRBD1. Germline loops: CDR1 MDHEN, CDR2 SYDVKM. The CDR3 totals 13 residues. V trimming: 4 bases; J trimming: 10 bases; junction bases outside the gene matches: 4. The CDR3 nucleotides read TGTGCCAGCAGTTGGACAGGTCTATCACCCCTCCACTTT. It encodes CASSWTGLSPLHF.

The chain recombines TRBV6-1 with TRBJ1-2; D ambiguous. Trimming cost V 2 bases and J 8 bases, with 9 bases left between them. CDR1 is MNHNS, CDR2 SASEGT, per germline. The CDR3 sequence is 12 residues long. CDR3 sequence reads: CASSELGGGYTF. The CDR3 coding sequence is TGTGCCAGCAGTGAACTTGGAGGCGGCTACACCTTC.

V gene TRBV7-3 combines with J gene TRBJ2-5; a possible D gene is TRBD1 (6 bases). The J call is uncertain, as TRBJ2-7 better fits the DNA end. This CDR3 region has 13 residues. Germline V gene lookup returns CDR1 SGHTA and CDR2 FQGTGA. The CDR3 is CASSLSTGREQYF. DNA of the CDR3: TGTGCCAGCAGCTTAAGTACAGGGCGCGAGCAGTACTTC.

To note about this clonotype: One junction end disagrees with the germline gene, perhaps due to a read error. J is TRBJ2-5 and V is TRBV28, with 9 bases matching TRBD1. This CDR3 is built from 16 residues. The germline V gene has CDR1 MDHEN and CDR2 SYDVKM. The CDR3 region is CASSTYRDRDQEAQYF. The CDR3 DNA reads TGTGCCAGCAGTACGTACCGGGACAGGGACCAAGAGGCCCAGTACTTC.

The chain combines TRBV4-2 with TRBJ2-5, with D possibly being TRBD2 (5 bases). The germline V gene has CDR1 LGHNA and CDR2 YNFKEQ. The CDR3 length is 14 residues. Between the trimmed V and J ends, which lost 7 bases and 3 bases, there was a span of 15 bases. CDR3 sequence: CASTRVAGEETQYF. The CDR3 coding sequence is TGTGCCAGCACCCGGGTCGCCGGGGAAGAGACCCAGTACTTC.

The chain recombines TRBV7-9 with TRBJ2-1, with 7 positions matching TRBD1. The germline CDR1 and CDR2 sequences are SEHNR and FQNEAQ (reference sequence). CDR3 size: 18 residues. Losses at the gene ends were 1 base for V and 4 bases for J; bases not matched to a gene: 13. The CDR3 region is CASSLDATGLILYNEQFF. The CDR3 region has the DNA TGTGCCAGCAGCTTAGACGCGACAGGGCTTATTCTGTACAATGAGCAGTTCTTC.

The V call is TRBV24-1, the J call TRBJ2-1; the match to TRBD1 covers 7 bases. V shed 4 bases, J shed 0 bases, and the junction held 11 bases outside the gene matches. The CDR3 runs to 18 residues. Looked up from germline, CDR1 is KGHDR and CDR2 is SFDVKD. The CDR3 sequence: CATSDSSRTGSSYNEQFF. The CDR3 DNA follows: TGTGCCACCAGTGACTCGAGCCGGACAGGTAGCTCCTACAATGAGCAGTTCTTC.

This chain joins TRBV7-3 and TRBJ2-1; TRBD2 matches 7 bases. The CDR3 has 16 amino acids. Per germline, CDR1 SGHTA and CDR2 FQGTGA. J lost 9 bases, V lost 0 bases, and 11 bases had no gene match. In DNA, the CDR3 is TGTGCCAGCAGCTTAACAGGTAGCGGGCTCCTCAGTGAGCAGTTCTTC. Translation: CASSLTGSGLLSEQFF.

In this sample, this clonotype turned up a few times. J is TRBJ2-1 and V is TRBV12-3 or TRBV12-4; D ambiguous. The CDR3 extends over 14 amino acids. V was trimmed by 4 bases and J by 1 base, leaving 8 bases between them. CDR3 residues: CASSSSTSYNEQFF. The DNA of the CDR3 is TGTGCCAGCAGTTCCTCGACTTCCTACAATGAGCAGTTCTTC.

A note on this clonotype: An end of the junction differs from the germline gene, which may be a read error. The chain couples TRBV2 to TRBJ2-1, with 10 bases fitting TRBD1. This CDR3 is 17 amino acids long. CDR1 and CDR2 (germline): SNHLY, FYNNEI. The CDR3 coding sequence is TGTGCCAGCAGAGAAGGACAGGGGGTCTTCACCTACAATGAGCAGTTCTTC. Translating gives CASREGQGVFTYNEQFF.